The source of this TCR beta chain is a study of blood T cell repertoires in COVID-19. For the study at large: Researchers got acute and convalescent COVID-19 samples from the United States, Italy and Spain.

The CDR3 spans 14 residues. V was pared by 1 base and J by 8 bases, with 11 bases between. Germline V CDR1 and CDR2: LNHDA, SQIVND (reference sequence). The protocol was immunoSEQ multiplex PCR, while the TCRdb copy is restricted to in-frame clones and leaves out a portion. The table has about 140,000 clones, over 75% seen once. The sequenced material came from peripheral blood. This clonotype originated in a man in his fifties with acute or convalescent COVID-19. V gene TRBV19 combines with J gene TRBJ1-4; D unclear. In DNA form, the CDR3 reads TGTGCCAGTAGTATAGGCGGGGTCGGCGAAAAACTGTTTTTT. This codes for CASSIGGVGEKLFF.